What follows are 9 T cell receptor beta chains derived from one specimen sequenced in a study of PD-1 blockade in classical Hodgkin lymphoma. Assay used: immunoSEQ multiplex PCR; TCRdb lists only in-frame clones, some missing. The top ten clones hold about 20% of a sample with 40,000 to 50,000 clones, over 60% of them seen once. Each patient's relapse followed autologous stem cell transplantation, and brentuximab vedotin exposure varied. This material consisted of peripheral blood mononuclear cells (PBMCs), taken at baseline. All receptors derive from a human donor with classical Hodgkin lymphoma.

The chain uses TRBV11-3 and TRBJ2-7; D remains ambiguous. CDR3 length: 11 residues. Per germline, CDR1 SGHNT and CDR2 YENEEA. Trimming pared 5 bases from V and 2 bases from J, leaving 4 bases between. The CDR3, as DNA: TGTGCCAGCAGCCCCGCCTACGAGCAGTACTTC. Translating it yields CASSPAYEQYF.

V is TRBV5-1 and J is TRBJ2-2, with 9 bases identical to TRBD2. This CDR3 is 21 amino acids long. The germline gives CDR1 SGHRS, CDR2 YFSETQ. V dropped 4 bases and J dropped 4; count of bases not matched to a gene: 23. The CDR3 loop is CASSPSAGGPLRASVTGELFF. The CDR3 nucleotides read TGCGCCAGCAGCCCCTCAGCGGGAGGCCCACTGAGAGCCTCAGTCACCGGGGAGCTGTTTTTT. The full variable domain, its missing parts supplied by reference TRBV5-1 and TRBJ2-2, is KAGVTQTPRYLIKTRGQQVTLSCSPISGHRSVSWYQQTPGQGLQFLFEYFSETQRNKGNFPGRFSGRQFSNSRSEMNVSTLELGDSALYLCASSPSAGGPLRASVTGELFFGEGSRLTVL.

This clone was observed a few times. The chain carries TRBV2 and TRBJ2-7, with a possible D match to TRBD2 (5 bases). This CDR3 comprises 12 residues. V was trimmed by 8 bases and J by 3 bases, leaving 11 bases between them. Germline-derived CDR1 and CDR2 are SNHLY and FYNNEI. The CDR3, as DNA: TGTGCCAGCTCCACTAGATTCTACGAGCAGTACTTC. Amino acid sequence: CASSTRFYEQYF. Variable domain in full (rest from reference TRBV2 and TRBJ2-7): EPEVTQTPSHQVTQMGQEVILRCVPISNHLYFYWYRQILGQKVEFLVSFYNNEISEKSEIFDDQFSVERPDGSNFTLKIRSTKLEDSAMYFCASSTRFYEQYFGPGTRLTVT.

This rearrangement joins TRBV19 to TRBJ2-7, with 7 bases fitting TRBD1. The CDR3 spans 15 residues. The V segment lost 6 bases and the J segment 2 bases; nucleotides outside the gene matches: 10. From germline, CDR1 is LNHDA and CDR2 SQIVND (reference sequence). As DNA, the CDR3 is TGTGCCAGTAGGGCAGGGGGAGAGCCCACCTACGAGCAGTACTTC. This translates into CASRAGGEPTYEQYF.

The chain uses TRBV18 and TRBJ2-3; 13 bases are a match to TRBD2. CDR1 and CDR2 (germline): KGHSH, LQKENI. This CDR3 is built from 16 residues. The J segment lost 5 bases and the V segment lost 0 bases, leaving 2 bases of the junction unmatched. CDR3 sequence reads: CASSPPGLAGRDTQYF. The DNA for the CDR3 is TGTGCCAGCTCACCACCGGGACTAGCGGGGAGAGATACGCAGTATTTT.

The chain recombines TRBV25-1 with TRBJ1-1; D gene uncertain. V gave up 4 bases and J gave up 0 bases, with 6 bases separating them. This CDR3 region has 13 residues. Germline V lookup: CDR1 MGHDK, CDR2 SYGVNS. The CDR3 spells CASSVQMNTEAFF. CDR3 nucleotide sequence: TGTGCCAGCAGTGTGCAAATGAACACTGAAGCTTTCTTT.

This sequence joins TRBV27 and TRBJ2-2; D may match TRBD1 or TRBD2 (5 bases each). Germline V CDR1 and CDR2: MNHEY, SMNVEV (reference sequence). Deletions cut 6 bases from V and 8 bases from J, with 16 bases between. CDR3 size: 14 residues. The CDR3 nucleotides read TGTGCCAGCAGGAAAAGAGGGGTAGTTGGGGAGCTGTTTTTT. This encodes CASRKRGVVGELFF.

In its sample, this clone was seen a few times. This CDR3 is CASSLAHGRPTEAFF. CDR3 nucleotide sequence: TGTGCCAGCAGCTTAGCACACGGACGACCGACTGAAGCTTTCTTT. This chain links TRBV7-8 with TRBJ1-1; unclear D gene. The V end lost 0 bases, the J end lost 5 bases, and 13 bases lay between the germline ends. This CDR3 is built from 15 residues. From germline, CDR1 is SGHVS and CDR2 FQNEAQ. The variable domain in full, completed from reference TRBV7-8 and TRBJ1-1, reads GAGVSQSPRYKVAKRGQDVALRCDPISGHVSLFWYQQALGQGPEFLTYFQNEAQLDKSGLPSDRFFAERPEGSVSTLKIQRTQQEDSAVYLCASSLAHGRPTEAFFGQGTRLTVV.

The rearrangement uses TRBV19 and TRBJ2-3; either TRBD1 or TRBD2 may supply D (6 bases each). CDR1 is LNHDA and CDR2 is SQIVND in the germline V gene (reference sequence). The CDR3 spans 14 residues. V was shortened by 7 bases and J by 0 bases, with 11 bases between the two germline ends. CDR3 sequence reads: CASTEGGSTDTQYF. DNA for the CDR3: TGTGCCAGTACCGAAGGGGGGAGCACAGATACGCAGTATTTT.